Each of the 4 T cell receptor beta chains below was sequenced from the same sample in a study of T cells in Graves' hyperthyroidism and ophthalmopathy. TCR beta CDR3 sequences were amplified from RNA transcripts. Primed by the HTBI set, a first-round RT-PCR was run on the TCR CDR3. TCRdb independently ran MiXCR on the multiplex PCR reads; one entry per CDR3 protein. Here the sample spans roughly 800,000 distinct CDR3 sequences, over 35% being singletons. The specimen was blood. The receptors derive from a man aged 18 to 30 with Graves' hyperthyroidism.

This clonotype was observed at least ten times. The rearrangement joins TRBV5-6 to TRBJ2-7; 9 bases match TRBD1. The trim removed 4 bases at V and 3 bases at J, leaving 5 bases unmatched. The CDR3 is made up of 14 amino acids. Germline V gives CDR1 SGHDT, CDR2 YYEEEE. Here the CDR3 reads CASSAGQGNYEQYF. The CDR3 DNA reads TGTGCCAGCAGCGCCGGACAGGGGAACTACGAGCAGTACTTC.

The CDR3 coding sequence is TGTGCCAGCACCCTCGGGGAGGGGGACAGCCACCATTTCATCGGGGAGCTGTTTTTT. Its translation is CASTLGEGDSHHFIGELFF. The chain uses TRBV2 and TRBJ2-2, with D perhaps being TRBD1 or TRBD2 (7 bases each). Trimming cost V 7 bases and J 7 bases, with 31 bases left between them. CDR1 and CDR2 from the germline V gene are SNHLY and FYNNEI. This CDR3 region has 19 residues.

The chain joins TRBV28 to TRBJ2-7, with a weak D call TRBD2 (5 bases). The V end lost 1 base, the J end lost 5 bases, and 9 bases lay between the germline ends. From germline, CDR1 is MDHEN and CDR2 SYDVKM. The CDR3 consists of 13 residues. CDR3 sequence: CASSLLDGNEQYF. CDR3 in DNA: TGTGCCAGCAGTTTATTGGACGGGAACGAGCAGTACTTC.

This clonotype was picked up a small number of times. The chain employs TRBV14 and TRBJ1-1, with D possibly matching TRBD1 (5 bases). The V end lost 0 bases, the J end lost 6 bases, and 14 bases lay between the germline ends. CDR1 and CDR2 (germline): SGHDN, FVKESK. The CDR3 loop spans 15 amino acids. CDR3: CASSQDRPGWPEAFF. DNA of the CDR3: TGTGCCAGCAGCCAAGATCGTCCAGGGTGGCCTGAAGCTTTCTTT.